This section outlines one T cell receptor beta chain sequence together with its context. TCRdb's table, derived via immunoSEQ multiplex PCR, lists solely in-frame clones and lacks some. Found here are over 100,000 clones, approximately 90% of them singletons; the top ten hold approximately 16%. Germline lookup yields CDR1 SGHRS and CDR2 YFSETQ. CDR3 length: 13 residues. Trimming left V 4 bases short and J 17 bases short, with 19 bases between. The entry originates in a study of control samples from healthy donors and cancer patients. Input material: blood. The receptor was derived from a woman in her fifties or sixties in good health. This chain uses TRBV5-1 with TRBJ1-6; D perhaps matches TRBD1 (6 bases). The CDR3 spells CASSLFIGQPVHF. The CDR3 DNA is TGCGCCAGCAGCCTGTTTATCGGACAGCCCGTCCACTTT. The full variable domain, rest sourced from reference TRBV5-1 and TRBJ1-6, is KAGVTQTPRYLIKTRGQQVTLSCSPISGHRSVSWYQQTPGQGLQFLFEYFSETQRNKGNFPGRFSGRQFSNSRSEMNVSTLELGDSALYLCASSLFIGQPVHFGNGTRLTVT.